This T cell receptor beta chain was recorded in a study of graft-versus-host responses after intestinal transplantation. The study, taken as a whole, reports: The study found high graft-versus-host to host-versus-graft clonal ratios in allografts of patients with graft-donor T cell macrochimerism. Researchers found GvH clones in recipient marrow, and some showed up first in ileum or blood.

As for this clone: As yet, its antigen is unknown.

Profiling relied on immunoSEQ multiplex PCR, and the TCRdb table lists in-frame clones only, not all of them. The table has approximately 54,000 clones, about 81% seen once. The length of the CDR3 is 15 residues. V was trimmed by 0 bases and J by 10 bases, leaving 13 bases between them. Germline assignment: CDR1 SGHNT and CDR2 YENEEA. The clonotype was recovered from a human donor who was the organ donor for an intestinal transplant. Specimen: unstimulated CD4+ T cells sorted from spleen or lymph node cells, collected before transplant. The rearrangement joins TRBV11-3 to TRBJ1-6, with unresolved D. DNA for the CDR3: TGTGCCAGCAGCTTAGATCAGGTCCCATCCTCACCCCTCCACTTT. Amino acids: CASSLDQVPSSPLHF.